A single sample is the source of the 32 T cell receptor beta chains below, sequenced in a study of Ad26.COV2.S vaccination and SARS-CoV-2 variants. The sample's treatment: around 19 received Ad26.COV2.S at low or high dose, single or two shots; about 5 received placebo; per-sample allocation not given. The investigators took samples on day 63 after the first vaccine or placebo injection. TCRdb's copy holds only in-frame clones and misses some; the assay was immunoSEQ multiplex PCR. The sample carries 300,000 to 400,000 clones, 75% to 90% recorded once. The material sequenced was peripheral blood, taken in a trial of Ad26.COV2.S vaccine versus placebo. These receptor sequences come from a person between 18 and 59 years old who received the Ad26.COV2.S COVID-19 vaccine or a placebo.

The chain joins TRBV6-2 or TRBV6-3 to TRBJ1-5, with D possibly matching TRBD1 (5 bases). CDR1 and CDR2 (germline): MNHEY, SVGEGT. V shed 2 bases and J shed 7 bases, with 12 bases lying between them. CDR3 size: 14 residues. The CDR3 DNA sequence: TGTGCCAGCAGTTACAGGGTGGAGGGGCAGCCCCAGCATTTT. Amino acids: CASSYRVEGQPQHF.

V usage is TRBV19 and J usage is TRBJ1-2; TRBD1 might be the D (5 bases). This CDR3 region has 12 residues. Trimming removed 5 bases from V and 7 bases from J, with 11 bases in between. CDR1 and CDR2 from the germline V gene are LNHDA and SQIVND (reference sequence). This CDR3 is CASSERDSGYTF. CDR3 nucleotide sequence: TGTGCCAGTAGTGAAAGGGACTCTGGCTACACCTTC. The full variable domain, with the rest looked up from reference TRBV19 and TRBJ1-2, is DGGITQSPKYLFRKEGQNVTLSCEQNLNHDAMYWYRQDPGQGLRLIYYSQIVNDFQKGDIAEGYSVSREKKESFPLTVTSAQKNPTAFYLCASSERDSGYTFGSGTRLTVV.

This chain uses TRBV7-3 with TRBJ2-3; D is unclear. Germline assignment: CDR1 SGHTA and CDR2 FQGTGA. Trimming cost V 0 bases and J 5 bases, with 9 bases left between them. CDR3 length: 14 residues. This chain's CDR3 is CASSLTPILDTQYF. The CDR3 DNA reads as TGTGCCAGCAGCTTAACCCCTATCCTAGATACGCAGTATTTT.

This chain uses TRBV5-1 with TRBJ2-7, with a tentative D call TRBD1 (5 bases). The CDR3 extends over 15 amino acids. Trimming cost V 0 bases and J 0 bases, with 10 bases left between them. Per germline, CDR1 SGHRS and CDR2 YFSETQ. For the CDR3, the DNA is TGCGCCAGCAGCTTGGAGGGGATAACCTCCTACGAGCAGTACTTC. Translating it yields CASSLEGITSYEQYF. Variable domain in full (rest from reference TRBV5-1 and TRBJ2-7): KAGVTQTPRYLIKTRGQQVTLSCSPISGHRSVSWYQQTPGQGLQFLFEYFSETQRNKGNFPGRFSGRQFSNSRSEMNVSTLELGDSALYLCASSLEGITSYEQYFGPGTRLTVT.

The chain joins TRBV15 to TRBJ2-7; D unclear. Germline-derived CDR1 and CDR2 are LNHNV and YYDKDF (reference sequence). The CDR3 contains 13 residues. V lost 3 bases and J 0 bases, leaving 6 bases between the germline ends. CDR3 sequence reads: CATSSKDSYEQYV. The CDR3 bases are TGTGCCACCAGCAGTAAGGACTCCTACGAGCAGTACGTC.

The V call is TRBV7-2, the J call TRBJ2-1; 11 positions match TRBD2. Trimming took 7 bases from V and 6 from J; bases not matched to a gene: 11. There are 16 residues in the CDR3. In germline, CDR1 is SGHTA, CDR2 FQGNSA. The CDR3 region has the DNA TGTGCCAGCAATTCTAACGCCGGGACTAGCGGCAATGAGCAGTTCTTC. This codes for CASNSNAGTSGNEQFF.

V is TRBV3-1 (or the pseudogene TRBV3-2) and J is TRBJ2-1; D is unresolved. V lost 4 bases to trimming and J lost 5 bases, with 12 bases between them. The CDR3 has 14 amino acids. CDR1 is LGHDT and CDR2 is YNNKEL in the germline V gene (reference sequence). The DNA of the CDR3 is TGTGCCAGCAGCCTATTGACTGCCGACAATGAGCAGTTCTTC. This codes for CASSLLTADNEQFF.

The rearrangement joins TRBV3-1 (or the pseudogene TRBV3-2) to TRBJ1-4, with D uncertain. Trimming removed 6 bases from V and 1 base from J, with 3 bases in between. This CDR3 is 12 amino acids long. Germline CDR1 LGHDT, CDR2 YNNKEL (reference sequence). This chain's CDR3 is CASRETNEKLFF. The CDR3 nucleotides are TGTGCCAGCAGGGAAACTAATGAAAAACTGTTTTTT.

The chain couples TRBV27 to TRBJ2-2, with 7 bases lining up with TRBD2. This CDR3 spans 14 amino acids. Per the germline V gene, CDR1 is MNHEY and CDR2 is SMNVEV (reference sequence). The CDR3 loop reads CATGGLVVTGELFF. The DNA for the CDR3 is TGTGCAACCGGAGGACTAGTCGTTACCGGGGAGCTGTTTTTT.

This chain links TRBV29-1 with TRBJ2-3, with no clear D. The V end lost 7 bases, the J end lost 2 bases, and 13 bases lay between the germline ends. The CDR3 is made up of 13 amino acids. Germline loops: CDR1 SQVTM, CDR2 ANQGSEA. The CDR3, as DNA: TGCAGCGCCCGGCCCGGCTCCACAGATACGCAGTATTTT. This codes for CSARPGSTDTQYF.

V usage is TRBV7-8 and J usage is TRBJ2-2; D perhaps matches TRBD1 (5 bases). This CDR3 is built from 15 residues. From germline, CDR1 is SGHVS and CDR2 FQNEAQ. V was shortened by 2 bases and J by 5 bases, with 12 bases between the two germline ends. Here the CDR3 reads CASSLRQGPTGELFF. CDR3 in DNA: TGTGCCAGCAGCTTACGTCAGGGTCCAACCGGGGAGCTGTTTTTT.

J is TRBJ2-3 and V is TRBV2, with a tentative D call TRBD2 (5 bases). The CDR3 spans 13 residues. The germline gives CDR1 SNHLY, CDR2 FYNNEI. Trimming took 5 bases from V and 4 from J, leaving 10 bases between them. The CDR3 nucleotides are TGTGCCAGCAGTTTCTCGGGGTCAGATACGCAGTATTTT. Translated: CASSFSGSDTQYF.

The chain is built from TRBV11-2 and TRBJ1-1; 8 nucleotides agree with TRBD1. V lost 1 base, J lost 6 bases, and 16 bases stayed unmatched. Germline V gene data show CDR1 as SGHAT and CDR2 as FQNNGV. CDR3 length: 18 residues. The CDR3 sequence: CASSLAPSGGEHPAEAFF. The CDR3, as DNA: TGTGCCAGCAGCTTAGCCCCGTCAGGGGGCGAGCATCCGGCTGAAGCTTTCTTT.

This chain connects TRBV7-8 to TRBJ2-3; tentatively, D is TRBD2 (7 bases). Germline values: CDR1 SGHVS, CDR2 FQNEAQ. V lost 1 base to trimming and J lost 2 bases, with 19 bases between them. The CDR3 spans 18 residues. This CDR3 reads CASSLEGGAVGYTDTQYF. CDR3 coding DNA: TGTGCCAGCAGCTTAGAAGGGGGGGCAGTTGGTTACACAGATACGCAGTATTTT. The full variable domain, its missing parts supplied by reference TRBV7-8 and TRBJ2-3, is GAGVSQSPRYKVAKRGQDVALRCDPISGHVSLFWYQQALGQGPEFLTYFQNEAQLDKSGLPSDRFFAERPEGSVSTLKIQRTQQEDSAVYLCASSLEGGAVGYTDTQYFGPGTRLTVL.

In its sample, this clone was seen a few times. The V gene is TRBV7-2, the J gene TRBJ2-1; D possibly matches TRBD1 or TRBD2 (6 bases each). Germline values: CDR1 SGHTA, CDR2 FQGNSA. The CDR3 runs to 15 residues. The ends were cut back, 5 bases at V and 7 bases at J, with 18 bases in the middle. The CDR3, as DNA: TGTGCCAGCAGCCCAGTCAGGGGACTGGGGAATGAGCAGTTCTTC. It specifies CASSPVRGLGNEQFF.

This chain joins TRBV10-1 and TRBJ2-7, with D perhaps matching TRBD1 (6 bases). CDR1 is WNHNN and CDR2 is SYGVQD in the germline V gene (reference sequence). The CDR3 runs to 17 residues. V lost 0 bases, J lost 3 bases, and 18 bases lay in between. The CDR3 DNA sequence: TGCGCCAGCAGTGAGTCGTTCAAAACCCGGGACAACTACGAGCAGTACGTC. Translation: CASSESFKTRDNYEQYV.

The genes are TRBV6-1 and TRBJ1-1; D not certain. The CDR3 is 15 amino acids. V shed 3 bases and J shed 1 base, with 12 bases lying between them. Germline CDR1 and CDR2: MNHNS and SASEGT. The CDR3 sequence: CASSDPGRPNTEAFF. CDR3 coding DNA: TGTGCCAGCAGTGACCCCGGGAGGCCGAACACTGAAGCTTTCTTT.

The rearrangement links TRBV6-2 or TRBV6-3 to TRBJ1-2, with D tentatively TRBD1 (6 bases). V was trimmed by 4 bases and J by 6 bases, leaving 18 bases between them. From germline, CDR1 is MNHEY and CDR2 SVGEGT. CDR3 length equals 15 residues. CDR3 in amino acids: CASSSVAGVYDGYTF. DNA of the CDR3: TGTGCCAGCAGTTCGGTAGCAGGGGTGTATGATGGCTACACCTTC.

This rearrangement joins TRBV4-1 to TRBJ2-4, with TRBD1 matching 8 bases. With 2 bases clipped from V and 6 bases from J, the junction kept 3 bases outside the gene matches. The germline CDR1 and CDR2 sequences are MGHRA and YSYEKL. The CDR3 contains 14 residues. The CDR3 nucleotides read TGCGCCAGCAGCCAACCGACAGGGGCAAACATTCAGTACTTC. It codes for CASSQPTGANIQYF.

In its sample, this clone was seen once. CDR3 residues: CASSFSGSRNGELFF. As DNA, the CDR3 is TGTGCCAGCAGTTTTAGCGGGAGTCGTAACGGGGAGCTGTTTTTT. The V call is TRBV28, the J call TRBJ2-2, with 9 nucleotides matching TRBD2. V shed 3 bases, J shed 7 bases, and the junction held 6 bases outside the gene matches. The CDR3 loop spans 15 amino acids. Germline CDR1 and CDR2: MDHEN and SYDVKM.

The DNA of the CDR3 is TGTGCCAGCAGTATTTTAACGGCAACCGGGGAGCTGTTTTTT. Translation: CASSILTATGELFF. The chain carries TRBV11-3 and TRBJ2-2; D unclear. The CDR3 runs to 14 residues. Germline V gene data show CDR1 as SGHNT and CDR2 as YENEEA. V lost 6 bases and J lost 5, with 13 bases in between.

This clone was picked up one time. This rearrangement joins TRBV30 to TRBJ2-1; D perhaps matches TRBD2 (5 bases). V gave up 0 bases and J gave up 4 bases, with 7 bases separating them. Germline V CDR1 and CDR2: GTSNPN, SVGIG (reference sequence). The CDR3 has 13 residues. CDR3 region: CAWSVSGYNEQFF. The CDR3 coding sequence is TGTGCCTGGAGTGTATCGGGGTACAATGAGCAGTTCTTC.

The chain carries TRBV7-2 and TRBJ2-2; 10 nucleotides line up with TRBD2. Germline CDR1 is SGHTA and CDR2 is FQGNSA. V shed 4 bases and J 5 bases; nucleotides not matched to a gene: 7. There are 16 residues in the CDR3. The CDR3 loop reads CASSYSGGTGTGELFF. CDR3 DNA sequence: TGTGCCAGCAGCTATAGCGGGGGGACGGGAACCGGGGAGCTGTTTTTT.

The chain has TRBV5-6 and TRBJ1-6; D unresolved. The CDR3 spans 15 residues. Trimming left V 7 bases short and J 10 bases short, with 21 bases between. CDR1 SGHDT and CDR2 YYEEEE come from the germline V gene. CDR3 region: CASGNELSGWSPLHF. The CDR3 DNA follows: TGTGCCAGCGGCAACGAGCTTAGTGGCTGGTCACCCCTCCACTTT. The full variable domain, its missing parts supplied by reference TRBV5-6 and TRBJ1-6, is DAGVTQSPTHLIKTRGQQVTLRCSPKSGHDTVSWYQQALGQGPQFIFQYYEEEERQRGNFPDRFSGHQFPNYSSELNVNALLLGDSALYLCASGNELSGWSPLHFGNGTRLTVT.

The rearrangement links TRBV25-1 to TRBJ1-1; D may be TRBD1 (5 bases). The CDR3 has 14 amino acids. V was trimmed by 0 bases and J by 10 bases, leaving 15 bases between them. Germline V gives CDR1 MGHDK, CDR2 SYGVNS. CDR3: CASSEYPGEWGAFF. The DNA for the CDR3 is TGTGCCAGCAGTGAATATCCGGGGGAGTGGGGAGCTTTCTTT. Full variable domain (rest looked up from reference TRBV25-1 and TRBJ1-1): EADIYQTPRYLVIGTGKKITLECSQTMGHDKMYWYQQDPGMELHLIHYSYGVNSTEKGDLSSESTVSRIRTEHFPLTLESARPSHTSQYLCASSEYPGEWGAFFGQGTRLTVV.

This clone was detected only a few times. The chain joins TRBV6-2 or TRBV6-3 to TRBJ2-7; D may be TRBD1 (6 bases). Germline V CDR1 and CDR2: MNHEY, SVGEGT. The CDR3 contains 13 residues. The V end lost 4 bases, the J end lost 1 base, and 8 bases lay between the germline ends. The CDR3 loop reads CASSSGVSYEQYF. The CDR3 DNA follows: TGTGCCAGCAGTTCAGGGGTATCCTACGAGCAGTACTTC.

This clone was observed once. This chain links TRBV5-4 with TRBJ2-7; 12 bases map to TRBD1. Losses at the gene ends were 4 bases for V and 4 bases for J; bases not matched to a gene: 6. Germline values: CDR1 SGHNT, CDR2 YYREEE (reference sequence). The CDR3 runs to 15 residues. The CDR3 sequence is CASSPPGQGAYEQYF. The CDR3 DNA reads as TGTGCCAGCAGCCCCCCGGGACAGGGGGCTTACGAGCAGTACTTC.

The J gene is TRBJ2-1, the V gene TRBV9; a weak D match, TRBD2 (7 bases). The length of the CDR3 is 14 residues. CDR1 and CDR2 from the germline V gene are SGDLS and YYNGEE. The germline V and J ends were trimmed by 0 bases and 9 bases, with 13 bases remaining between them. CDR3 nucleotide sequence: TGTGCCAGCAGCGTAGCTCCAGGGGAGGGTGAGCAGTTCTTC. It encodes CASSVAPGEGEQFF.

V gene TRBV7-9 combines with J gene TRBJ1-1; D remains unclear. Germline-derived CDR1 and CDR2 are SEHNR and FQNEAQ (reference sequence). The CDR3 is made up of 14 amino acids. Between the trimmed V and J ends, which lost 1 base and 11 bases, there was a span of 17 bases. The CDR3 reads CASSLDQRGIYAFF. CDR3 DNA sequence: TGTGCCAGCAGCTTAGACCAACGGGGAATTTACGCTTTCTTT.

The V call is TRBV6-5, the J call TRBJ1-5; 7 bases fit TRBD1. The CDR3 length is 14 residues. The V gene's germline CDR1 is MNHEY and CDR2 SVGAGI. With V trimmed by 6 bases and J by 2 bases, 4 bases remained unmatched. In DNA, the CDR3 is TGTGCCAGCAGCGCAGACAGGGGCAATCAGCCCCAGCATTTT. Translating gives CASSADRGNQPQHF.

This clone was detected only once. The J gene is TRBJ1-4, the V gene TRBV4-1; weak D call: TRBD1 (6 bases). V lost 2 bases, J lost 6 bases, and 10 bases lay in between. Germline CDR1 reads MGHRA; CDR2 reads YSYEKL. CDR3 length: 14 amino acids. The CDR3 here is CASSQQGGHEKLFF. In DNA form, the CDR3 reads TGCGCCAGCAGCCAACAAGGGGGGCATGAAAAACTGTTTTTT.

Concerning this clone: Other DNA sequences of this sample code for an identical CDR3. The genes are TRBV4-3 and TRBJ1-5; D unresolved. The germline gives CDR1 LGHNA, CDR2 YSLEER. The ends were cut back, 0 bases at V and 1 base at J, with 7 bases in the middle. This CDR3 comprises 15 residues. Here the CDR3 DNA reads TGCGCCAGCAGCCAAGATCGAGGGAGCAATCAGCCCCAGCATTTT. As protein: CASSQDRGSNQPQHF.